This entry is about one T cell receptor (beta chain). Produced via immunoSEQ multiplex PCR; TCRdb's table is partial and in-frame only. The sample lists 2 million to 3 million clones; approximately 90% were seen once. The source of the sample is a study of shared clonotypes between healthy human individuals. The CDR3 runs 13 residues. Between the trimmed V and J ends, which lost 5 bases and 1 base, there was a span of 9 bases. Germline-derived CDR1 and CDR2 are SGHRS and YFSETQ. This chain connects TRBV5-1 to TRBJ1-1; a weak D match, TRBD1 (6 bases). The sequencing input was naive CD4+ T cells sorted from blood. Subset here: CD45RA+ positively selected. The TCR originated in a young man in good health. The CDR3 loop reads CASRLQGNTEAFF. CDR3 nucleotide sequence: TGCGCCAGCAGATTACAGGGGAACACTGAAGCTTTCTTT.